This is a list of T cell receptor beta chains from one sample in a study of blood T cell repertoires in COVID-19. Libraries were prepared by immunoSEQ multiplex PCR; TCRdb keeps only in-frame clonotypes and omits some of them. Here the sample spans over 200,000 clones, roughly 87% being singletons. Sequenced input: peripheral blood. The origin of the receptors is a man aged 40-49 years with active or convalescent COVID-19. Each CDR3 is given with its conserved first and last residue. The D gene is left open where the match is weak.

V,J,D,CDR3
TRBV12-2,TRBJ2-1,.,CASRLGQTPESYNEQFF
TRBV5-1,TRBJ2-5,.,CASSVKGEIIQETQYF
TRBV24-1,TRBJ2-3,TRBD2,CATSDPSASGSVNTQYF
TRBV7-2,TRBJ2-7,TRBD2,CASSPGGIAGVRGQYF
TRBV28,TRBJ2-7,.,CASSFRGSLTYEQYF
TRBV5-1,TRBJ1-6,TRBD1,CASSPQGVYSPLHF
TRBV28,TRBJ1-1,.,CASIRGTAEAFF
TRBV25-1,TRBJ2-3,TRBD2,CASSGSSGRTDTQYF
TRBV5-4,TRBJ2-7,.,CASSPTDSYEQYF
TRBV3-1/TRBV3-2,TRBJ2-3,TRBD2,CANSHGTSGYTDTQYF
TRBV6-4,TRBJ2-3,TRBD2,CASSRTGGRVDTQYF
TRBV6-2/TRBV6-3,TRBJ1-5,.,CASSPYSSQPQHF
TRBV5-1,TRBJ1-4,TRBD1,CASSVTGSNEKLFF
TRBV10-3,TRBJ2-5,TRBD1,CAISDSVRGQVETQYF
TRBV7-3,TRBJ1-2,TRBD1,CASSRQGDGYTF
TRBV9,TRBJ1-1,TRBD1,CASSPRTGDTEAFF